The 15 T cell receptor beta chains listed next were all sequenced from one sample in a study of cytomegalovirus exposure and HLA in healthy donors. The PCR employed 60 Vbeta primers together with 13 Jbeta primers. Assay used: immunoSEQ multiplex PCR; TCRdb lists only in-frame clones, some missing. The repertoire has about 110,000 clones, more than 65% of them found once; the top ten carry around 4%. The sequenced sample was PBMCs. The source is a human donor in good health.

J is TRBJ2-1 and V is TRBV5-1; 13 bases line up with TRBD2. The ends lost 0 bases at V and 6 bases at J; junction bases unmatched: 3. Germline assignment: CDR1 SGHRS and CDR2 YFSETQ. The CDR3 consists of 16 residues. The CDR3 DNA is TGCGCCAGCAGCTTGGGGGGACTAGCGGGGCCCAATGAGCAGTTCTTC. It is translated as CASSLGGLAGPNEQFF.

V gene TRBV11-2 combines with J gene TRBJ2-5; the match to TRBD2 covers 11 bases. After removal of 4 bases from V and 3 bases from J, the junction contained 7 bases not matched to a gene. The CDR3 runs 16 residues. Germline assignment: CDR1 SGHAT and CDR2 FQNNGV. The CDR3, as DNA: TGTGCCAGCAGCTCATTGGGACTAGCGGCCAAAGAGACCCAGTACTTC. It is translated as CASSSLGLAAKETQYF. The variable domain in full, with the rest retrieved from reference TRBV11-2 and TRBJ2-5, is EAGVAQSPRYKIIEKRQSVAFWCNPISGHATLYWYQQILGQGPKLLIQFQNNGVVDDSQLPKDRFSAERLKGVDSTLKIQPAKLEDSAVYLCASSSLGLAAKETQYFGPGTRLLVL.

The chain carries TRBV7-6 and TRBJ1-2, with D hard to call. Trimming took 2 bases from V and 8 from J, leaving 18 bases between them. This CDR3 spans 15 amino acids. Looked up from germline, CDR1 is SGHVS and CDR2 is FNYEAQ. This chain's CDR3 is CASSLSGQRSGGYTF. Written as DNA, the CDR3 is TGTGCCAGCAGCTTATCCGGTCAGCGGAGTGGGGGCTACACCTTC. Looking up the rest from reference TRBV7-6 and TRBJ1-2 gives the full variable domain: GAGVSQSPRYKVTKRGQDVALRCDPISGHVSLYWYRQALGQGPEFLTYFNYEAQQDKSGLPNDRFSAERPEGSISTLTIQRTEQRDSAMYRCASSLSGQRSGGYTFGSGTRLTVV.

The chain recombines TRBV5-1 with TRBJ2-1; a weak D match, TRBD2 (6 bases). V gave up 3 bases and J gave up 5 bases, with 24 bases separating them. CDR3 length equals 18 residues. CDR1 and CDR2 (germline): SGHRS, YFSETQ. The CDR3, as DNA: TGCGCCAGCAGCTCGGGCCTCTCTCGGGGGAGTCTCGACAATGAGCAGTTCTTC. Translating it yields CASSSGLSRGSLDNEQFF.

On this clone itself: Within the sample, other DNA sequences also encode this same CDR3. The genes are TRBV5-1 and TRBJ2-7; 9 positions agree with TRBD1. The CDR3 contains 14 residues. The V and J ends lost 4 bases and 2 bases, in that order; junction bases with no gene match: 4. Germline loops: CDR1 SGHRS, CDR2 YFSETQ. The CDR3: CASSLDRGPYEQYF. The DNA for the CDR3 is TGCGCCAGCAGCCTGGACAGGGGCCCCTACGAGCAGTACTTC.

The chain couples TRBV21-1 to TRBJ1-3. TRBV21-1 is annotated as a pseudogene. The length of the CDR3 is 11 residues. CDR3 nucleotide sequence: TGTGCCAGCAGGCACGGGGTCCCCATATATTTT. It yields the protein CASRHGVPIYF.

This chain links TRBV5-1 with TRBJ2-1; D gene uncertain. The CDR3 spans 15 residues. V lost 7 bases, J lost 2 bases, and 16 bases lay in between. CDR1 is SGHRS and CDR2 is YFSETQ in the germline V gene. DNA of the CDR3: TGCGCCAGCTCCCCCAACCCGAGTGCCTACAATGAGCAGTTCTTC. Translated: CASSPNPSAYNEQFF.

This clone was seen only a few times. The V and J genes are TRBV10-3 and TRBJ2-2; possibly TRBD2 for D (7 bases). Germline V CDR1 and CDR2: ENHRY, SYGVKD. The CDR3 has 16 amino acids. V lost 8 bases to trimming and J lost 2 bases, with 18 bases between them. The CDR3 region has the DNA TGTGCCATCCGGGGGGCCGCCAACTATAACACCGGGGAGCTGTTTTTT. Translated: CAIRGAANYNTGELFF.

The chain carries TRBV7-8 and TRBJ2-5; 9 bases fit TRBD2. Per the germline V gene, CDR1 is SGHVS and CDR2 is FQNEAQ. The J segment lost 5 bases and the V segment lost 0 bases, leaving 10 bases of the junction unmatched. The CDR3 has 17 amino acids. CDR3 coding DNA: TGTGCCAGCAGCTTAGCAGCGGCTAGCGGGATACGGGAGACCCAGTACTTC. Protein sequence: CASSLAAASGIRETQYF.

Remarks on this clone: This CDR3 is missing its conserved last phenylalanine or tryptophan, likely due to a read error. The genes are TRBV6-4 and TRBJ2-7; a possible D gene is TRBD1 (6 bases). The CDR3 loop spans 17 amino acids. CDR1 and CDR2 (germline): MRHNA, SNTAGT. In DNA, the CDR3 is TGTGCTCCCAGGAGCAGTAGTGGGGACAATCGCTCCTACGAGCAGTACCTC. The encoded protein is CAPRSSSGDNRSYEQYL.

This clone has more than one count but fewer than ten. The chain joins TRBV28 to TRBJ1-1; possibly TRBD1 for D (6 bases). Germline CDR1 is MDHEN and CDR2 is SYDVKM. The CDR3 contains 15 residues. Trimming removed 6 bases at V and 6 bases at J, with 20 bases between. The CDR3 sequence: CASSLPTGKRAEAFF. The CDR3 DNA sequence: TGTGCCAGCAGCCTCCCCACAGGGAAAAGAGCTGAAGCTTTCTTT.

This rearrangement joins TRBV9 to TRBJ2-5; TRBD2 agrees at 9 bases. This CDR3 spans 17 amino acids. From germline, CDR1 is SGDLS and CDR2 YYNGEE. J was trimmed by 2 bases and V by 6 bases; bases with no gene match: 14. The CDR3 DNA sequence: TGTGCCAGCACGTCGGGTGTGGGACTAGCCTTTCAAGAGACCCAGTACTTC. This encodes CASTSGVGLAFQETQYF.

The rearrangement joins TRBV27 to TRBJ1-6; TRBD1 matches at 8 bases. The CDR3 sequence is 15 residues long. The junction had 4 bases not matched to a gene; V was cut back by 7 bases and J by 2 bases. CDR1 MNHEY and CDR2 SMNVEV come from the germline V gene (reference sequence). In DNA form, the CDR3 reads TGTGCCAGCAAGACAGGGGCCCCCTATAATTCACCCCTCCACTTT. This gives the protein CASKTGAPYNSPLHF.

This rearrangement joins TRBV2 to TRBJ2-2; weak D call: TRBD2 (6 bases). Germline V gene sequence: CDR1 SNHLY, CDR2 FYNNEI. The CDR3 has 16 amino acids. V was cut by 2 bases and J by 4 bases, with 14 bases left in between. The CDR3 is CASSETGSRVTGELFF. The CDR3 region has the DNA TGTGCCAGCAGTGAAACCGGGAGCCGGGTCACCGGGGAGCTGTTTTTT.

This clone is a singleton in its sample. V is TRBV10-1 and J is TRBJ2-2; 9 bases agree with TRBD2. The CDR3 consists of 16 residues. Looked up from germline, CDR1 is WNHNN and CDR2 is SYGVQD (reference sequence). The junction had 9 bases not matched to a gene; V was cut back by 3 bases and J by 7 bases. CDR3 bases: TGCGCCAGCAGTGATGTAAGGGCTAGCGGGGTCGGGGAGCTGTTTTTT. The encoded protein is CASSDVRASGVGELFF.